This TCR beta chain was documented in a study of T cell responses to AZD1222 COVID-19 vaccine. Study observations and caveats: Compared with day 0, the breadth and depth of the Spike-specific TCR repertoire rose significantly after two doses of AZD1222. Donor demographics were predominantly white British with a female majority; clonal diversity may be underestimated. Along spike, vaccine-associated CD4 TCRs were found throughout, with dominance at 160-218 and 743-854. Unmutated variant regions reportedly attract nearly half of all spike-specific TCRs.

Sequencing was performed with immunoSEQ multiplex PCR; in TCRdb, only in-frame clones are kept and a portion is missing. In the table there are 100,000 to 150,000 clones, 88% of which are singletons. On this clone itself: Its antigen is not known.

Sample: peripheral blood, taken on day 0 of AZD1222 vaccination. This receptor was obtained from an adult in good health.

The CDR3 is CASSLAWGIAYEQYF. DNA for the CDR3: TGTGCCAGCAGCCTTGCGTGGGGGATCGCCTACGAGCAGTACTTC. This chain uses TRBV14 with TRBJ2-7; D possibly matches TRBD1 or TRBD2 (5 bases each). V was trimmed by 4 bases and J by 2 bases, leaving 15 bases between them. The CDR3 is 15 amino acids. Germline-derived CDR1 and CDR2 are SGHDN and FVKESK.